These 26 T cell receptor beta chains originate from one sample sequenced in a study of blood T cell repertoires in COVID-19. Profiling relied on immunoSEQ multiplex PCR, and the TCRdb table lists in-frame clones only, not all of them. The sample lists about 310,000 clones; about 90% were seen once. The sample taken for sequencing was PBMCs or T cells enriched from blood (not recorded which). Receptors were obtained from a woman under 40 who had recovered from COVID-19.

The chain joins TRBV30 to TRBJ2-1; maybe TRBD2 (6 bases). Germline CDR1 is GTSNPN and CDR2 is SVGIG (reference sequence). V was clipped by 7 bases and J by 8 bases, with 12 bases between them. The CDR3 runs to 11 residues. The CDR3 DNA reads TGTGCCTTTGGGAGGTCCCATGAGCAGTTCTTC. This translates into CAFGRSHEQFF.

This sequence joins TRBV7-8 and TRBJ1-1; TRBD1 aligns across 8 bases. From germline, CDR1 is SGHVS and CDR2 FQNEAQ. The J segment lost 0 bases and the V segment lost 7 bases, leaving 7 bases of the junction unmatched. CDR3 length equals 15 residues. In DNA, the CDR3 is TGTGCCAGCAATAGACAGGGGAGAATGAACACTGAAGCTTTCTTT. Translated: CASNRQGRMNTEAFF.

The chain has TRBV28 and TRBJ1-1; D gene unclear. This CDR3 region has 12 residues. The V end was cut by 5 bases, the J end by 4 bases, with 8 bases between. The germline gives CDR1 MDHEN, CDR2 SYDVKM. CDR3 sequence reads: CASSGSFTEAFF. CDR3 nucleotide sequence: TGTGCCAGCAGTGGCTCCTTCACTGAAGCTTTCTTT. Looking up the rest from reference TRBV28 and TRBJ1-1 gives the full variable domain: DVKVTQSSRYLVKRTGEKVFLECVQDMDHENMFWYRQDPGLGLRLIYFSYDVKMKEKGDIPEGYSVSREKKERFSLILESASTNQTSMYLCASSGSFTEAFFGQGTRLTVV.

The V gene is TRBV28, the J gene TRBJ1-1; a possible D gene is TRBD1 (5 bases). Deletions cut 6 bases from V and 6 bases from J, with 8 bases between. Per the germline V gene, CDR1 is MDHEN and CDR2 is SYDVKM. This CDR3 spans 11 amino acids. CDR3 DNA sequence: TGTGCCAGCAGGGCGGGGGCTGAAGCTTTCTTT. It yields the protein CASRAGAEAFF.

The rearrangement joins TRBV30 to TRBJ2-1; TRBD2 agrees at 7 bases. CDR1 and CDR2 from the germline V gene are GTSNPN and SVGIG (reference sequence). With 4 bases clipped from V and 4 bases from J, the junction kept 10 bases outside the gene matches. This CDR3 spans 15 amino acids. CDR3 sequence reads: CAWIPRTGGYNEQFF. DNA for the CDR3: TGTGCCTGGATACCGAGGACGGGGGGTTACAATGAGCAGTTCTTC. The whole variable domain, remainder taken from reference TRBV30 and TRBJ2-1, is SQTIHQWPATLVQPVGSPLSLECTVEGTSNPNLYWYRQAAGRGLQLLFYSVGIGQISSEVPQNLSASRPQDRQFILSSKKLLLSDSGFYLCAWIPRTGGYNEQFFGPGTRLTVL.

The CDR3 bases are TGCAGCGTCCTGCTGGGGAGTGTGACTGAAGCTTTCTTT. It yields the protein CSVLLGSVTEAFF. The chain employs TRBV29-1 and TRBJ1-1; D unresolved. Trimming left V 6 bases short and J 5 bases short, with 16 bases between. CDR3 size: 13 residues. Germline V CDR1 and CDR2: SQVTM, ANQGSEA.

V gene TRBV7-2 combines with J gene TRBJ1-1; maybe TRBD1 (6 bases). This CDR3 has 14 amino acids. Germline V gene sequence: CDR1 SGHTA, CDR2 FQGNSA. Trimming left V 5 bases short and J 4 bases short, with 14 bases between. As DNA, the CDR3 is TGTGCCAGCAGCCCCCGACAGGTCGTCACTGAAGCTTTCTTT. It codes for CASSPRQVVTEAFF.

The V and J genes are TRBV19 and TRBJ2-2, with D maybe TRBD1 (5 bases). The CDR3 is 13 amino acids. V lost 8 bases and J 7 bases, leaving 14 bases between the germline ends. Germline V CDR1 and CDR2: LNHDA, SQIVND (reference sequence). In nucleotides, the CDR3 is TGTGCCAGTTCCGCAGGGTACAACGGGGAGCTGTTTTTT. It translates to CASSAGYNGELFF.

This sequence joins TRBV12-3 or TRBV12-4 and TRBJ1-5, with 8 bases lining up with TRBD1. This CDR3 is 13 amino acids long. The junction had 6 bases not matched to a gene; V was cut back by 7 bases and J by 7 bases. CDR3 in DNA: TGTGCCAGCAATGACAGGGGATGGCAGCCCCAGCATTTT. Translated, it gives CASNDRGWQPQHF.

The chain uses TRBV6-5 and TRBJ1-5; D call uncertain. The V and J ends lost 6 bases and 2 bases respectively, with 8 bases between them. This CDR3 has 13 residues. Germline CDR1 and CDR2: MNHEY and SVGAGI. CDR3 coding DNA: TGTGCCAGCAGCCTGGCGGGCAATCAGCCCCAGCATTTT. The encoded protein is CASSLAGNQPQHF.

The chain combines TRBV3-1 (or the pseudogene TRBV3-2) with TRBJ1-3, with 8 bases lining up with TRBD1. The germline V gene encodes CDR1 LGHDT and CDR2 YNNKEL (reference sequence). V was clipped by 4 bases and J by 0 bases; unmatched bases: 5. This CDR3 region has 16 residues. The CDR3 spells CASSPWDRSSGNTIYF. The CDR3 DNA reads as TGTGCCAGCAGCCCTTGGGACAGGTCCTCTGGAAACACCATATATTTT.

The chain is built from TRBV27 and TRBJ1-6, with D possibly being TRBD1 (6 bases). Germline CDR1 MNHEY, CDR2 SMNVEV (reference sequence). V was pared by 2 bases and J by 5 bases, with 16 bases between. This CDR3 contains 17 residues. CDR3: CASSLSYRQANNSPLHF. The CDR3 DNA sequence: TGTGCCAGCAGTTTAAGCTACCGACAGGCCAATAATTCACCCCTCCACTTT.

This chain connects TRBV7-9 to TRBJ1-1; no definite D call. Trimming shortened V by 4 bases and J by 0 bases, and 9 bases separated the two germline ends. The CDR3 contains 14 residues. CDR1 and CDR2 (germline): SEHNR, FQNEAQ (reference sequence). The CDR3 loop reads CASSSPAMNTEAFF. CDR3 coding DNA: TGTGCCAGCAGCTCCCCAGCGATGAACACTGAAGCTTTCTTT.

The DNA for the CDR3 is TGTGCCAGTAGTCCAAACAGGGATCAGCCCCAGCATTTT. This codes for CASSPNRDQPQHF. The V and J genes are TRBV19 and TRBJ1-5, with D possibly matching TRBD1 (6 bases). Trimming pared 5 bases from V and 5 bases from J, leaving 10 bases between. CDR1 and CDR2 from the germline V gene are LNHDA and SQIVND (reference sequence). The CDR3 totals 13 residues.

This chain connects TRBV28 to TRBJ1-6; maybe TRBD1 (6 bases). This CDR3 region has 15 residues. Germline CDR1 is MDHEN and CDR2 is SYDVKM. The V end was cut by 3 bases, the J end by 10 bases, with 16 bases between. The DNA for the CDR3 is TGTGCCAGCAGTTTCCCCCAGGGGTTGGGATCACCCCTCCACTTT. Protein product: CASSFPQGLGSPLHF.

Turning to this clone: In the same sample, other DNA sequences code for this CDR3. V and J are TRBV18 and TRBJ1-1; TRBD1 agrees at 9 bases. V lost 4 bases and J lost 3; bases outside the gene matches: 0. Germline assignment: CDR1 KGHSH and CDR2 LQKENI. This CDR3 has 13 amino acids. The CDR3 nucleotides read TGTGCCAGCTCACGACAGGGGGACACTGAAGCTTTCTTT. Amino acids: CASSRQGDTEAFF.

This chain uses TRBV5-1 with TRBJ2-1; 7 bases agree with TRBD2. Germline CDR1 reads SGHRS; CDR2 reads YFSETQ. V lost 4 bases to trimming and J lost 8 bases; unmatched junction nucleotides: 15. There are 16 residues in the CDR3. This chain's CDR3 is CASSPPGSGPGDEQFF. CDR3 nucleotide sequence: TGCGCCAGCAGCCCCCCGGGTAGCGGGCCTGGTGATGAGCAGTTCTTC.

The chain is built from TRBV27 and TRBJ1-5; 7 bases match TRBD1. The V segment lost 6 bases and the J segment 4 bases; nucleotides outside the gene matches: 12. Per the germline V gene, CDR1 is MNHEY and CDR2 is SMNVEV (reference sequence). The CDR3 extends over 16 amino acids. In DNA, the CDR3 is TGTGCCAGCAGCCGTCAAAGGGGGCCCAATAATCAGCCCCAGCATTTT. Its protein is CASSRQRGPNNQPQHF.

The V and J genes are TRBV27 and TRBJ2-1; D gene ambiguous. Germline V CDR1 and CDR2: MNHEY, SMNVEV (reference sequence). Trimming took 2 bases from V and 0 from J, leaving 5 bases between them. The CDR3 loop spans 14 amino acids. The CDR3 here is CASSLPSSYNEQFF. In DNA, the CDR3 is TGTGCCAGCAGTTTACCCTCCTCCTACAATGAGCAGTTCTTC.

The chain employs TRBV4-3 and TRBJ2-3, with D hard to call. V gave up 2 bases and J gave up 0 bases, with 6 bases separating them. The V gene's germline CDR1 is LGHNA and CDR2 YSLEER. The length of the CDR3 is 14 residues. The chain's CDR3 is CASSQQTSTDTQYF. DNA of the CDR3: TGCGCCAGCAGCCAACAAACTAGCACAGATACGCAGTATTTT.

J is TRBJ2-7 and V is TRBV5-1; TRBD2 matches 7 bases. This CDR3 has 17 residues. The ends lost 4 bases at V and 1 base at J; junction bases unmatched: 14. Per the germline V gene, CDR1 is SGHRS and CDR2 is YFSETQ. The CDR3: CASSISPGLSVSYEQYF. CDR3 nucleotide sequence: TGCGCCAGCAGCATTAGCCCGGGACTATCGGTTTCCTACGAGCAGTACTTC.

The gene calls are TRBV4-3 and TRBJ2-3; 7 bases agree with TRBD2. Germline V lookup: CDR1 LGHNA, CDR2 YSLEER. The trim removed 0 bases at V and 0 bases at J, leaving 3 bases unmatched. The CDR3 length is 16 residues. CDR3 bases: TGCGCCAGCAGCCAAGATGCTAGCGGTAGCACAGATACGCAGTATTTT. Protein sequence: CASSQDASGSTDTQYF.

The chain combines TRBV10-3 with TRBJ2-7; D might be TRBD1 (6 bases). In germline, CDR1 is ENHRY, CDR2 SYGVKD. This CDR3 has 13 amino acids. With 10 bases removed from V and 3 bases from J, the gap between germline ends came to 16 bases. The CDR3 bases are TGTGCCAGTCAGGGGCCTCCTGACTACGAGCAGTACTTC. As protein: CASQGPPDYEQYF.

CDR3 amino acids: CSATPGGLAAYEQYF. Here the CDR3 DNA reads TGCAGCGCTACGCCCGGGGGACTAGCCGCCTACGAGCAGTACTTC. The rearrangement joins TRBV29-1 to TRBJ2-7, with 9 bases aligning to TRBD2. The CDR3 has 15 amino acids. Germline V gene data show CDR1 as SQVTM and CDR2 as ANQGSEA. The V segment lost 7 bases and the J segment 2 bases; nucleotides outside the gene matches: 12.

The rearrangement uses TRBV19 and TRBJ1-1, with a tentative D call TRBD1 (6 bases). Per germline, CDR1 LNHDA and CDR2 SQIVND (reference sequence). V shed 4 bases and J shed 0 bases, with 12 bases lying between them. The CDR3 spans 15 residues. CDR3: CASSRNRVLNTEAFF. As DNA, the CDR3 is TGTGCCAGTAGTAGAAACAGGGTGCTGAACACTGAAGCTTTCTTT.

The chain uses TRBV27 and TRBJ1-5; TRBD1 agrees at 7 bases. The CDR3 is 15 amino acids. Per germline, CDR1 MNHEY and CDR2 SMNVEV (reference sequence). The V gene end was trimmed by 4 bases and the J gene end by 5 bases; junction bases not matched to a gene: 8. CDR3 nucleotides: TGTGCCAGCAGTTCGTTCTCCGACAGGGATCAGCCCCAGCATTTT. Its protein product is CASSSFSDRDQPQHF.